This passage covers 30 T cell receptor beta chains from one sample sequenced in a study of cytotoxic CD8 clonotypes in ibrutinib-treated CLL. Sequencing used immunoSEQ multiplex PCR; TCRdb keeps in-frame clones, though not all of them. The sample lists about 130,000 clones, around 84% occurring once. The sequencing used PBMCs, collected after 24 months of ibrutinib treatment. These receptor sequences come from a human donor with chronic lymphocytic leukemia.

A remark on this clone: The junction shows a germline mismatch at one end, possibly a read error. Other nucleotide sequences from this sample produce the same CDR3. V and J are TRBV15 and TRBJ2-7; tentatively, D is TRBD1 or TRBD2 (7 bases each). This CDR3 is 14 amino acids long. CDR1 and CDR2 from the germline V gene are LNHNV and YYDKDF (reference sequence). CDR3 amino acids: CATGRGGDSYEQYF. For the CDR3, the DNA is TGTGCCACCGGCAGGGGGGGCGACTCCTACGAGCAGTACTTC.

The chain combines TRBV28 with TRBJ2-7; 9 nucleotides align to TRBD1. CDR1 and CDR2 (germline): MDHEN, SYDVKM. The trim removed 5 bases at V and 3 bases at J, leaving 8 bases unmatched. The CDR3 length is 15 residues. The CDR3 DNA sequence: TGTGCCAGCAGTGACTCCCAGACAGGGGGCTACGAGCAGTACTTC. This sequence encodes CASSDSQTGGYEQYF.

The chain employs TRBV5-4 and TRBJ1-1; the D is unclear. The germline gives CDR1 SGHNT, CDR2 YYREEE (reference sequence). The V end lost 4 bases, the J end lost 1 base, and 5 bases lay between the germline ends. This CDR3 region has 12 residues. The DNA for the CDR3 is TGTGCCAGCAGCCACACGAACACTGAAGCTTTCTTT. The encoded protein is CASSHTNTEAFF.

Note on this clone: At the DNA level, this CDR3 is encoded by other sequences in the same sample as well. V and J are TRBV6-1 and TRBJ1-5, with D unclear. Germline CDR1 reads MNHNS; CDR2 reads SASEGT. CDR3 length equals 12 residues. V was cut by 5 bases and J by 4 bases, with 6 bases left in between. The CDR3 DNA follows: TGTGCCAGCAGTCGAGGGAATCAGCCCCAGCATTTT. This sequence encodes CASSRGNQPQHF.

The rearrangement links TRBV7-2 to TRBJ1-2; no clear D. The CDR3 sequence is 14 residues long. Per the germline V gene, CDR1 is SGHTA and CDR2 is FQGNSA. Trimming pared 1 base from V and 12 bases from J, leaving 18 bases between. This chain's CDR3 is CASSLGKGAGGHTF. In DNA, the CDR3 is TGTGCCAGCAGCTTAGGGAAGGGTGCGGGCGGCCACACCTTC.

This clone came up once. The J gene is TRBJ2-2, the V gene TRBV5-5; 7 bases line up with TRBD1. V trimming: 4 bases; J trimming: 2 bases; junction bases outside the gene matches: 5. CDR1 and CDR2 (germline): SGHKS, YYEKEE (reference sequence). The CDR3 loop spans 15 amino acids. CDR3 in amino acids: CASSQGTVNTGELFF. The CDR3 bases are TGTGCCAGCAGCCAAGGGACAGTAAACACCGGGGAGCTGTTTTTT.

The CDR3 region has the DNA TGTGCCATCAGAGTGACAGGGCGGAGCACCGGGGAGCTGTTTTTT. Protein product: CAIRVTGRSTGELFF. This chain joins TRBV10-3 and TRBJ2-2, with 7 bases matching TRBD1. Germline loops: CDR1 ENHRY, CDR2 SYGVKD. This CDR3 has 15 amino acids. J was trimmed by 4 bases and V by 6 bases; bases with no gene match: 8.

V and J are TRBV9 and TRBJ2-7, with D unclear. Trimming took 3 bases from V and 5 from J, leaving 9 bases between them. The CDR3 is 12 amino acids. Per the germline V gene, CDR1 is SGDLS and CDR2 is YYNGEE. The CDR3 DNA is TGTGCCAGCAGCGATCTAGGCCACGAGCAGTACTTC. Translated, it gives CASSDLGHEQYF.

The rearrangement links TRBV10-3 to TRBJ2-1, with 7 positions matching TRBD2. Germline V gene sequence: CDR1 ENHRY, CDR2 SYGVKD. Trimming cost V 2 bases and J 5 bases; bases outside gene matches: 3. CDR3 length equals 14 residues. In nucleotides, the CDR3 is TGTGCCATCAGTGAGGGACTAGGGGACAATGAGCAGTTCTTC. Translation gives CAISEGLGDNEQFF.

The V gene is TRBV5-1, the J gene TRBJ2-5, with D perhaps TRBD2 (5 bases). This CDR3 has 13 amino acids. The ends were cut back, 5 bases at V and 5 bases at J, with 13 bases in the middle. CDR1 is SGHRS and CDR2 is YFSETQ in the germline V gene. CDR3 region: CASSSGSGETQYF. The DNA of the CDR3 is TGCGCCAGCAGTTCGGGCTCGGGGGAGACCCAGTACTTC.

This clone occurred once. J is TRBJ2-7 and V is TRBV28; 11 positions match TRBD1. Germline V CDR1 and CDR2: MDHEN, SYDVKM. Trimming removed 7 bases from V and 3 bases from J; junction bases left unmatched: 8. The CDR3 consists of 15 residues. DNA of the CDR3: TGTGCCAGCATCTCCTTGGGGACAGGGGGCTACGAGCAGTACTTC. It specifies CASISLGTGGYEQYF. Based on the CDR3 plus reference TRBV28 and TRBJ2-7, the full variable domain is DVKVTQSSRYLVKRTGEKVFLECVQDMDHENMFWYRQDPGLGLRLIYFSYDVKMKEKGDIPEGYSVSREKKERFSLILESASTNQTSMYLCASISLGTGGYEQYFGPGTRLTVT.

Written as DNA, the CDR3 is TGTGCCAGCAGCTTAGTGGTGTCGGGGAGTGGCTACACCTTC. Amino acids: CASSLVVSGSGYTF. V usage is TRBV11-2 and J usage is TRBJ1-2; D not certain. Deletions cut 1 base from V and 7 bases from J, with 13 bases between. The CDR3 contains 14 residues. CDR1 and CDR2 from the germline V gene are SGHAT and FQNNGV.

V gene TRBV5-4 combines with J gene TRBJ1-4, with 10 bases matching TRBD1. From germline, CDR1 is SGHNT and CDR2 YYREEE (reference sequence). The CDR3 is 13 residues long. Trimming took 4 bases from V and 8 from J; bases not matched to a gene: 2. CDR3: CASSPGQGEKLFF. CDR3 coding DNA: TGTGCCAGCAGCCCGGGACAGGGGGAAAAACTGTTTTTT.

This clone occurred once. The V gene is TRBV28, the J gene TRBJ1-3; TRBD1 might be the D (5 bases). Per the germline V gene, CDR1 is MDHEN and CDR2 is SYDVKM. V was shortened by 7 bases and J by 0 bases, with 10 bases between the two germline ends. The length of the CDR3 is 14 residues. Here the CDR3 reads CASTRDFSGNTIYF. CDR3 DNA: TGTGCCAGCACCCGGGACTTCTCTGGAAACACCATATATTTT.

The V call is TRBV7-6, the J call TRBJ1-6; D is possibly TRBD1 (6 bases). The CDR3 runs 18 residues. V was cut by 3 bases and J by 6 bases, with 21 bases left in between. Germline assignment: CDR1 SGHVS and CDR2 FNYEAQ. CDR3 in amino acids: CASSFSLWRGGRNSPLHF. The DNA of the CDR3 is TGTGCCAGCAGCTTTTCTTTATGGCGAGGGGGTCGTAATTCACCCCTCCACTTT. The variable domain in full, completed from reference TRBV7-6 and TRBJ1-6, reads GAGVSQSPRYKVTKRGQDVALRCDPISGHVSLYWYRQALGQGPEFLTYFNYEAQQDKSGLPNDRFSAERPEGSISTLTIQRTEQRDSAMYRCASSFSLWRGGRNSPLHFGNGTRLTVT.

The chain has TRBV20-1 and TRBJ2-5; D is tentatively TRBD1 or TRBD2 (5 bases each). The ends were cut back, 7 bases at V and 4 bases at J, with 10 bases in the middle. The V gene's germline CDR1 is DFQATT and CDR2 SNEGSKA (reference sequence). This CDR3 has 11 residues. Here the CDR3 reads CSGGSGETQYF. CDR3 DNA sequence: TGCAGTGGGGGGTCTGGAGAGACCCAGTACTTC.

The chain has TRBV4-3 and TRBJ2-3, with TRBD2 matching over 10 bases. The CDR3 spans 20 residues. The trim removed 1 base at V and 0 bases at J, leaving 13 bases unmatched. Germline CDR1 LGHNA, CDR2 YSLEER. Here the CDR3 DNA reads TGCGCCAGCAGCCAAGGGGCTAGCGGGGGCCGAAGGTGGAGCACAGATACGCAGTATTTT. Encoded protein: CASSQGASGGRRWSTDTQYF.

This clone turned up a few times. The gene calls are TRBV15 and TRBJ1-1, with 10 bases lining up with TRBD1. This CDR3 is 17 amino acids long. V lost 4 bases to trimming and J lost 4 bases; unmatched junction nucleotides: 12. CDR1 is LNHNV, CDR2 YYDKDF, per germline (reference sequence). CDR3 region: CATSTRQGARGGTEAFF. The CDR3 DNA reads TGTGCCACCAGCACCCGACAGGGGGCGAGGGGTGGCACTGAAGCTTTCTTT.

The chain joins TRBV6-5 to TRBJ2-5, with 7 bases lining up with TRBD1. The CDR3 is made up of 13 amino acids. V was clipped by 6 bases and J by 4 bases; unmatched bases: 5. Germline V gives CDR1 MNHEY, CDR2 SVGAGI. CDR3 coding DNA: TGTGCCAGCAGCCGAAACAGGGGAGAGACCCAGTACTTC. Protein product: CASSRNRGETQYF.

This clone occurred once. The chain employs TRBV7-9 and TRBJ2-2, with 9 bases fitting TRBD1. V was clipped by 5 bases and J by 1 base; unmatched bases: 8. CDR1 is SEHNR, CDR2 FQNEAQ, per germline (reference sequence). The CDR3 is 17 amino acids. This CDR3 is CASSRRGQGRNTGELFF. CDR3 DNA sequence: TGTGCCAGCAGCCGACGGGGACAGGGTCGGAACACCGGGGAGCTGTTTTTT.

The chain has TRBV7-3 and TRBJ1-1; D gene unclear. Germline assignment: CDR1 SGHTA and CDR2 FQGTGA. Trimming left V 2 bases short and J 5 bases short, with 12 bases between. The CDR3 extends over 14 amino acids. The CDR3 DNA follows: TGTGCCAGCAGCTTAGAGGCGAGAGGAACTGAAGCTTTCTTT. Its translation is CASSLEARGTEAFF.

The J gene is TRBJ1-5, the V gene TRBV10-2; D unresolved. The length of the CDR3 is 17 residues. Germline lookup yields CDR1 WSHSY and CDR2 SAAADI. Between the trimmed V and J ends, which lost 2 bases and 0 bases, there was a span of 14 bases. The CDR3 protein is CASSEQSPVYSNQPQHF. The CDR3 coding sequence is TGCGCCAGCAGTGAGCAGAGTCCTGTCTATAGCAATCAGCCCCAGCATTTT.

V is TRBV7-3 and J is TRBJ2-1; D gene ambiguous. Per the germline V gene, CDR1 is SGHTA and CDR2 is FQGTGA. V dropped 3 bases and J dropped 12 bases, with 18 bases sitting between them. This CDR3 has 14 amino acids. Here the CDR3 reads CASSFHAAQKRQFF. CDR3 bases: TGTGCCAGCAGCTTCCACGCGGCCCAAAAGAGGCAGTTCTTC.

This chain links TRBV5-6 with TRBJ2-7; perhaps D is TRBD1 or TRBD2 (5 bases each). The CDR3 has 16 amino acids. V shed 3 bases and J shed 9 bases, with 25 bases lying between them. Germline lookup yields CDR1 SGHDT and CDR2 YYEEEE. CDR3 DNA sequence: TGTGCCAGCAGCTCCTACAGGACCTCTACGAGCACTAGGCAGTACTTC. Translated, it gives CASSSYRTSTSTRQYF.

The V gene is TRBV11-2, the J gene TRBJ2-3; maybe TRBD1 (5 bases). The CDR3 is 14 residues long. Germline V CDR1 and CDR2: SGHAT, FQNNGV. V lost 3 bases and J lost 2, with 9 bases in between. Here the CDR3 DNA reads TGTGCCAGCAGCTTGACAGCCCCCACAGATACGCAGTATTTT. It is translated as CASSLTAPTDTQYF.

In DNA, the CDR3 is TGTGCCAGCAGCGCGACTAGCGGGGGGGCCGATACGCAGTATTTT. Protein: CASSATSGGADTQYF. The rearrangement uses TRBV2 and TRBJ2-3; 14 bases map to TRBD2. The CDR3 spans 15 residues. CDR1 is SNHLY and CDR2 is FYNNEI in the germline V gene. V lost 6 bases and J lost 6; bases outside the gene matches: 5.

The gene calls are TRBV27 and TRBJ1-4; maybe TRBD1 (6 bases). V lost 3 bases and J lost 8, with 13 bases in between. The CDR3 consists of 14 residues. Germline-derived CDR1 and CDR2 are MNHEY and SMNVEV (reference sequence). CDR3 loop: CASSFSGVGEKLFF. The CDR3 nucleotides are TGTGCCAGCAGTTTTTCAGGGGTGGGCGAAAAACTGTTTTTT.

The rearrangement uses TRBV23-1 and TRBJ1-4; 8 nucleotides match TRBD1. TRBV23-1 is classed as an ORF, of uncertain function. Losses at the gene ends were 0 bases for V and 0 bases for J; bases not matched to a gene: 6. This CDR3 has 18 residues. CDR3 amino acids: CASSQSSRGLATNEKLFF. The CDR3 region has the DNA TGCGCCAGCAGTCAATCGTCCAGGGGGCTTGCAACTAATGAAAAACTGTTTTTT.

The J gene is TRBJ2-7, the V gene TRBV7-2, with 8 bases matching TRBD1. The V gene end was trimmed by 5 bases and the J gene end by 0 bases; junction bases not matched to a gene: 3. The CDR3 is made up of 14 amino acids. The germline V gene encodes CDR1 SGHTA and CDR2 FQGNSA. This CDR3 is CASSPDRGSYEQYF. CDR3 nucleotides: TGTGCCAGCAGCCCCGACAGGGGCTCCTACGAGCAGTACTTC.

The chain employs TRBV10-3 and TRBJ2-5; 10 bases align to TRBD2. J was trimmed by 4 bases and V by 5 bases; bases with no gene match: 7. CDR3 size: 15 residues. Germline V gives CDR1 ENHRY, CDR2 SYGVKD. CDR3 loop: CAISPSGGAGETQYF. The DNA for the CDR3 is TGTGCCATCAGTCCAAGCGGGGGGGCCGGAGAGACCCAGTACTTC.